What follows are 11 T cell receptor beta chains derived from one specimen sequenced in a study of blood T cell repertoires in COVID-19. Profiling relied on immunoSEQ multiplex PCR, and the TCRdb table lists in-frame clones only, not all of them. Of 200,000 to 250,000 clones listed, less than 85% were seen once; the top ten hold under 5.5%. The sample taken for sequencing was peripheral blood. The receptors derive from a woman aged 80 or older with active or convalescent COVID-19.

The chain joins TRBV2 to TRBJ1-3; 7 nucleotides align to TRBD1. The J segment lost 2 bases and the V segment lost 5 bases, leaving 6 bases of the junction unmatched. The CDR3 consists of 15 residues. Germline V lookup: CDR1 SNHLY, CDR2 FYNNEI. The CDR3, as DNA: TGTGCCAGCAGTAGACAGGGTAACGCTGGAAACACCATATATTTT. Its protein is CASSRQGNAGNTIYF. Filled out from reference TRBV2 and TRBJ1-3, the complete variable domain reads EPEVTQTPSHQVTQMGQEVILRCVPISNHLYFYWYRQILGQKVEFLVSFYNNEISEKSEIFDDQFSVERPDGSNFTLKIRSTKLEDSAMYFCASSRQGNAGNTIYFGEGSWLTVV.

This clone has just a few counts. In DNA form, the CDR3 reads TGTGCCAGTAGTATATTGGCAGGCACCACTAACTATGGCTACACCTTC. Translating gives CASSILAGTTNYGYTF. This chain uses TRBV19 with TRBJ1-2; D remains unclear. This CDR3 spans 16 amino acids. CDR1 is LNHDA and CDR2 is SQIVND in the germline V gene (reference sequence). V was clipped by 2 bases and J by 0 bases, with 13 bases between them.

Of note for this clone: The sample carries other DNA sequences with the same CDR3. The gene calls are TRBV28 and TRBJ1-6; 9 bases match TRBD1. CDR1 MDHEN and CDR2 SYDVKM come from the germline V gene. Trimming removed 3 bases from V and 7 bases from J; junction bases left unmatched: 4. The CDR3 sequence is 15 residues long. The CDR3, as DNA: TGTGCCAGCAGTTTGGGGACAGGGAGAAATTCACCCCTCCACTTT. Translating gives CASSLGTGRNSPLHF.

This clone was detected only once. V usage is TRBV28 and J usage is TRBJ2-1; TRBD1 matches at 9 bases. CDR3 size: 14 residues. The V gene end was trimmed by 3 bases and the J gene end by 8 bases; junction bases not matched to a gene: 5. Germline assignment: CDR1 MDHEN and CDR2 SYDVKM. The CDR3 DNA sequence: TGTGCCAGCAGTTTGGCGGGACAGGGTGATGAGCAGTTCTTC. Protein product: CASSLAGQGDEQFF.

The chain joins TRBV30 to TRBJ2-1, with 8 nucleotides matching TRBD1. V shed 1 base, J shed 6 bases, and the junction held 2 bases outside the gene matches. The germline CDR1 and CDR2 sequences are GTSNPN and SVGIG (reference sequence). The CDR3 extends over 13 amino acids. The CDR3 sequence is CAWSGTGSNEQFF. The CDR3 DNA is TGTGCCTGGAGTGGGACAGGGTCCAATGAGCAGTTCTTC.

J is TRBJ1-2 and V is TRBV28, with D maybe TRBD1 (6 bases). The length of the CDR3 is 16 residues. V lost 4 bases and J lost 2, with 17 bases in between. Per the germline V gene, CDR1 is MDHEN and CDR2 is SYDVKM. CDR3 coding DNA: TGTGCCAGCAGTTGGGTGGGCAGGGGAATAAACTATGGCTACACCTTC. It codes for CASSWVGRGINYGYTF.

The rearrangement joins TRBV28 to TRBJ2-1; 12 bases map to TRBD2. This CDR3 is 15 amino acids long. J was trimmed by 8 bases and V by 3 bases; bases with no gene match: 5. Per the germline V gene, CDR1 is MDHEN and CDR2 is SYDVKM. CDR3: CASSFMGLAGHEQFF. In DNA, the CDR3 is TGTGCCAGCAGTTTTATGGGACTAGCGGGTCATGAGCAGTTCTTC.

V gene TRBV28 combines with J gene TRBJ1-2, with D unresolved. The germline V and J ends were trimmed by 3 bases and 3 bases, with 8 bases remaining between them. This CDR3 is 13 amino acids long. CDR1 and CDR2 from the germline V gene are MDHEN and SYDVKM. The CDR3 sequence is CASSLTRYYGYTF. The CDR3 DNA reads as TGTGCCAGCAGTTTGACAAGATACTATGGCTACACCTTC.

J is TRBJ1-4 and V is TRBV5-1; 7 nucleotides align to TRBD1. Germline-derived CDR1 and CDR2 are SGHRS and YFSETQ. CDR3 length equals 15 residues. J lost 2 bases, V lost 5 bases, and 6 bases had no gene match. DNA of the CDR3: TGCGCCAGCAGGGCTCGGGGACAGACTAATGAAAAACTGTTTTTT. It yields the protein CASRARGQTNEKLFF.

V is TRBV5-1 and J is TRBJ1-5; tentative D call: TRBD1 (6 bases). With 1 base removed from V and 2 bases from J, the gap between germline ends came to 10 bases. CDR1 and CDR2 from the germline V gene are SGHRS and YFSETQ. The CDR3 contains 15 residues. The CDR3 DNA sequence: TGCGCCAGCAGCTTGCGAGGGGGTGGCAATCAGCCCCAGCATTTT. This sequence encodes CASSLRGGGNQPQHF.

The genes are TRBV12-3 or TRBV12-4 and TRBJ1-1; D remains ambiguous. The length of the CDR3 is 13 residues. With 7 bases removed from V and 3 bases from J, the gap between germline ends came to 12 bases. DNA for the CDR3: TGTGCCAGCAAGAACACAGTCTACACTGAAGCTTTCTTT. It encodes CASKNTVYTEAFF.